The sequence of this T cell receptor (beta chain) was determined in a study of OX40 agonist ivuxolimab in advanced cancers. Study-wide background: An agonistic anti-OX40 (CD134) antibody, ivuxolimab, was used to treat the patients. Melanoma, hepatocellular carcinoma, head and neck or renal cell cancer occurred in dose-escalation patients. Subjects had a mean age of roughly 57 years, with a range of about 23 to 85; around 80% were male.

CDR3 length: 17 amino acids. Trimming at V came to 4 bases and at J to 1 base, leaving 11 bases not matched to a gene. In germline, CDR1 is LGHNA, CDR2 YNFKEQ. Blood got drawn at baseline, again on cycle 4 day 1, and then on cycle 7 day 1. Assay used: immunoSEQ multiplex PCR; TCRdb lists only in-frame clones, some missing. The table records fewer than 65,000 clones, 75% to 90% of them present only once. The sample consisted of CD4+ or CD8+ T cells sorted from blood, taken in a trial of the OX40 agonist ivuxolimab. The chain combines TRBV4-2 with TRBJ2-7, with 9 bases aligning to TRBD1. The receptor comes from an adult with an advanced solid tumor such as melanoma, head and neck, liver or kidney cancer. DNA for the CDR3: TGTGCCAGCAGCCGGGACAGGGCCCAAATGGGGTCCTACGAGCAGTACTTC. Protein product: CASSRDRAQMGSYEQYF.